This paragraph reports one T cell receptor (beta chain). The antigen remains undetermined. This CDR3 has 11 residues. Germline V gives CDR1 LGHDT, CDR2 YNNKEL (reference sequence). V gave up 0 bases and J gave up 7 bases, with 3 bases separating them. These data originate in a study of blood T cells in healthy people across ages. Sample-barcoded 5' priming and a J-beta primer mix drove a second PCR of about 6 to 12 cycles. TCRdb re-analysed the 5' RACE reads in MiXCR, keeping a single row per CDR3 protein. This sample carries more than 700,000 distinct CDR3 sequences, 53% of them seen once, and the ten largest clones take under 50%. Study-level points and caveats: Older age coincided with a roughly linear decline in TCR beta diversity per million T cells. Aged donors had fewer naive CD4+ cells and lower diversity than long-lived donors.

Isolation per sample recovered at least 6 million PBMCs. The clonotype was recovered from a man older than 75 in good health. Sequencing was carried out using blood. This chain links TRBV3-1 with TRBJ1-1; D is unclear. The CDR3 loop is CASSQEREAFF. The CDR3, as DNA: TGTGCCAGCAGCCAAGAGCGTGAAGCTTTCTTT.